The T cell receptor (beta chain) under discussion was sequenced for a study of T cells in Graves' hyperthyroidism and ophthalmopathy. CDR1 and CDR2 from the germline V gene are SQVTM and ANQGSEA. The CDR3 contains 13 residues. Trimming removed 4 bases from V and 1 base from J, with 10 bases in between. This clonotype was picked up many times. Its antigen remains unidentified. Notes on the study in general: Model output signaled ophthalmopathy a median about seven months ahead of onset.

Amplification of TCR beta CDR3 regions was performed using RNA transcripts as template. First-round RT-PCR targeting the TCR CDR3 was performed with the HTBI primer set. TCRdb recomputed calls from the multiplex PCR reads with MiXCR, one row per CDR3 protein. The profile shows fewer than 650,000 distinct CDR3 sequences, roughly 14% of them singletons. The sequenced sample was blood. This TCR derives from a woman in her thirties or forties with Graves' ophthalmopathy. The chain carries TRBV29-1 and TRBJ1-1; unclear D gene. The CDR3 protein is CSVVNRRNTEAFF. The CDR3 DNA reads as TGCAGCGTTGTAAATCGGCGGAACACTGAAGCTTTCTTT. The full variable domain, its missing parts supplied by reference TRBV29-1 and TRBJ1-1, is SAVISQKPSRDICQRGTSLTIQCQVDSQVTMMFWYRQQPGQSLTLIATANQGSEATYESGFVIDKFPISRPNLTFSTLTVSNMSPEDSSIYLCSVVNRRNTEAFFGQGTRLTVV.